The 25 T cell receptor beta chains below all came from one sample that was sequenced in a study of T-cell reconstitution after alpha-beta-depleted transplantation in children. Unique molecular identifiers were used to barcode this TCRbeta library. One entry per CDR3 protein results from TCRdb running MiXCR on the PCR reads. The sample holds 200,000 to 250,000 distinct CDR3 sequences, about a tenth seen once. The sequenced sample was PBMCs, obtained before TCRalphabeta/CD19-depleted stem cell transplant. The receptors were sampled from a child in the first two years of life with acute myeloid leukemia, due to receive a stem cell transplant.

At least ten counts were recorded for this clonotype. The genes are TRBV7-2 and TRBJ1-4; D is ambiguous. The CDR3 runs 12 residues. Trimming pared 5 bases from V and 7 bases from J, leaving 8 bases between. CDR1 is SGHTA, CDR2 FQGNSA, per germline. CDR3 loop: CASSAHSEKLFF. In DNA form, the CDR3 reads TGTGCCAGCAGCGCCCACAGTGAAAAACTGTTTTTT.

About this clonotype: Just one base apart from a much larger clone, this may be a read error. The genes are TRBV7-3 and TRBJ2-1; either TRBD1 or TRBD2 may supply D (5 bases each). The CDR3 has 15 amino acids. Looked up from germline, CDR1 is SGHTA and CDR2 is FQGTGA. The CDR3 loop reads CASSPHGTPHNGQFF. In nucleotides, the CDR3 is TGTGCCAGCAGCCCCCACGGGACGCCTCACAATGGGCAGTTCTTC. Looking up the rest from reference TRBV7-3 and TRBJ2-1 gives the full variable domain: GAGVSQTPSNKVTEKGKYVELRCDPISGHTALYWYRQSLGQGPEFLIYFQGTGAADDSGLPNDRFFAVRPEGSVSTLKIQRTERGDSAVYLCASSPHGTPHNGQFFGPGTRLTVL.

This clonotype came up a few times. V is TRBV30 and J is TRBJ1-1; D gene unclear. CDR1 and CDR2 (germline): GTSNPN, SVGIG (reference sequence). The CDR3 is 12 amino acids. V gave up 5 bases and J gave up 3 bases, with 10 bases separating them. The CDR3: CAWLDPYTEAFF. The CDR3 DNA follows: TGTGCCTGGTTGGACCCCTACACTGAAGCTTTCTTT.

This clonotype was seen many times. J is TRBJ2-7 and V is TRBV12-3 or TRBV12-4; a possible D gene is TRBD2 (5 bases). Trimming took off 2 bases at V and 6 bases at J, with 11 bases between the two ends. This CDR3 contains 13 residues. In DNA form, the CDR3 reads TGTGCCAGCAGTTTACTCCGGACTTTCGAGCAGTACTTC. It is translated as CASSLLRTFEQYF.

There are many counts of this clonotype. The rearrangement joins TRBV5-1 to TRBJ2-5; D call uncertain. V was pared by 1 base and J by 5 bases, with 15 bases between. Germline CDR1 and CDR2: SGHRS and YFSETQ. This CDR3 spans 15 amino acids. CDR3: CASSLSGFSSETQYF. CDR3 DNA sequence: TGCGCCAGCAGCTTGTCGGGTTTTAGTAGCGAGACCCAGTACTTC. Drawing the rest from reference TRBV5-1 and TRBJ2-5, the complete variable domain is KAGVTQTPRYLIKTRGQQVTLSCSPISGHRSVSWYQQTPGQGLQFLFEYFSETQRNKGNFPGRFSGRQFSNSRSEMNVSTLELGDSALYLCASSLSGFSSETQYFGPGTRLLVL.

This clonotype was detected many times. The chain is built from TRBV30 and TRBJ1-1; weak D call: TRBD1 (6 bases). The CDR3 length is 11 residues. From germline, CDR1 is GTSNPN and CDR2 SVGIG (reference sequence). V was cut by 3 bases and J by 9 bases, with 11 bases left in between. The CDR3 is CAWRNREQAFF. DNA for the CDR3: TGTGCCTGGAGGAACAGGGAGCAAGCTTTCTTT.

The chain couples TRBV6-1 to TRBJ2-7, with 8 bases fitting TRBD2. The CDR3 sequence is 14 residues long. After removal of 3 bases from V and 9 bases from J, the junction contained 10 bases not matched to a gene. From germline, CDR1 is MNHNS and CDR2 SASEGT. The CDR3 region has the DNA TGTGCCAGCAGTGAGAGGGCGGGAGGAGTTGGGCAGTACTTC. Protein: CASSERAGGVGQYF.

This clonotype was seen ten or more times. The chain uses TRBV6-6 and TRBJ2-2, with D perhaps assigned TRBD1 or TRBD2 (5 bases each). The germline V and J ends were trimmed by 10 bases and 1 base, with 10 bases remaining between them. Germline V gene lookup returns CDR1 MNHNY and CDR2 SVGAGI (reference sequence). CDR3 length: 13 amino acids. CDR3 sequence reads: CATRGVNTGELFF. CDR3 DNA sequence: TGTGCCACTAGGGGAGTGAACACCGGGGAGCTGTTTTTT.

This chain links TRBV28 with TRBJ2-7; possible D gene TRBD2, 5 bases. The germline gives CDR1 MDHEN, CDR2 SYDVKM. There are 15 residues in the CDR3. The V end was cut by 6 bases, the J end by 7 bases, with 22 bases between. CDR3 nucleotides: TGTGCCAGCAGGGCCCCGACGGGGTTGGTAGCTGAGCAGTACTTC. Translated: CASRAPTGLVAEQYF.

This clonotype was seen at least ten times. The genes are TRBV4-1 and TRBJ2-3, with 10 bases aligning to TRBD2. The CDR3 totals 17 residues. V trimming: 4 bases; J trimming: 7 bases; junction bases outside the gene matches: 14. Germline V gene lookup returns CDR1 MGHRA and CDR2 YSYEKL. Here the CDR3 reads CASSLLPLLAGDHTQYF. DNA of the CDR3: TGCGCCAGCAGCCTCCTCCCCCTCCTAGCGGGAGATCATACGCAGTATTTT.

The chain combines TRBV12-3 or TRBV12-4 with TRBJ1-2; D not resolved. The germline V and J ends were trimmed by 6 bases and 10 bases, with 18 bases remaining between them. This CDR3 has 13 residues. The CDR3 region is CASSPLLDLAYTF. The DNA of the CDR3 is TGTGCCAGCAGCCCATTATTGGACCTGGCCTACACCTTC.

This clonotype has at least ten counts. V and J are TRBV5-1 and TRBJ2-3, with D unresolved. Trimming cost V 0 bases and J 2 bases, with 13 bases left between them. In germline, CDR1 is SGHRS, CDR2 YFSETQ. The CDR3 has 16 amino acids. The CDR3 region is CASSLAGQRYTDTQYF. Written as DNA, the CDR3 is TGCGCCAGCAGCTTGGCCGGGCAAAGGTACACAGATACGCAGTATTTT.

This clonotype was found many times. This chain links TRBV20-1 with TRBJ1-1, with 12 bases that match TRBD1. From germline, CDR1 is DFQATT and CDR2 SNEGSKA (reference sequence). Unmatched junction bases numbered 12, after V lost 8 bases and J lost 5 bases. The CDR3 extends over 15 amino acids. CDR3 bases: TGCAGTTCCACTCTTCGGGACAGGGGGCCAACTGAAGCTTTCTTT. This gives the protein CSSTLRDRGPTEAFF.

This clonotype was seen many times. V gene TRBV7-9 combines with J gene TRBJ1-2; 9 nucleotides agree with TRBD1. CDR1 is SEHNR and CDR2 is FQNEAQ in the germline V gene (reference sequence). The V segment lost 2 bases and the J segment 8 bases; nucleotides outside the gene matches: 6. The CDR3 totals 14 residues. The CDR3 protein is CASSLFTGGDGYTF. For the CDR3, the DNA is TGTGCCAGCAGCTTATTCACAGGGGGCGACGGCTACACCTTC.

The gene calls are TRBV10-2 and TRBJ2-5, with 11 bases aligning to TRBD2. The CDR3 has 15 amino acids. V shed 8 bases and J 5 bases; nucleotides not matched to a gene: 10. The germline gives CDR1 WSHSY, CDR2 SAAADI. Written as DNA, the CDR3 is TGCGCCAGCGGGGTAGCGGGAGGGCCAGCGGAGACCCAGTACTTC. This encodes CASGVAGGPAETQYF.

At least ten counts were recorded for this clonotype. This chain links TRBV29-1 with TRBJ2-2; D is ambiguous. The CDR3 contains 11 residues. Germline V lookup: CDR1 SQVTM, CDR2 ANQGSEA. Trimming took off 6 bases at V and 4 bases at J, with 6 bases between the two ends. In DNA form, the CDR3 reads TGCAGCGTCGGCCCCACCGGGGAGCTGTTTTTT. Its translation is CSVGPTGELFF.

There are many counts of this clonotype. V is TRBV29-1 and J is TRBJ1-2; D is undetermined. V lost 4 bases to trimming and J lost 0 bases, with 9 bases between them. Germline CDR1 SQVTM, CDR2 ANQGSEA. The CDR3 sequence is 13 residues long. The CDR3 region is CSVGEVPNYGYTF. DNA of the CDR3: TGCAGCGTTGGGGAGGTCCCTAACTATGGCTACACCTTC.

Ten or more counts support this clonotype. As DNA, the CDR3 is TGCGCCAGCAGCTTGGTCGGACTAGCGGTGCAAGATACGCAGTATTTT. Protein: CASSLVGLAVQDTQYF. The chain employs TRBV5-1 and TRBJ2-3, with 10 bases fitting TRBD2. Germline trimming cut 0 bases from V and 5 bases from J; bases unmatched to any gene: 6. Per germline, CDR1 SGHRS and CDR2 YFSETQ. The length of the CDR3 is 16 residues. The full variable domain, in which reference TRBV5-1 and TRBJ2-3 provide the parts outside the CDR3, is KAGVTQTPRYLIKTRGQQVTLSCSPISGHRSVSWYQQTPGQGLQFLFEYFSETQRNKGNFPGRFSGRQFSNSRSEMNVSTLELGDSALYLCASSLVGLAVQDTQYFGPGTRLTVL.

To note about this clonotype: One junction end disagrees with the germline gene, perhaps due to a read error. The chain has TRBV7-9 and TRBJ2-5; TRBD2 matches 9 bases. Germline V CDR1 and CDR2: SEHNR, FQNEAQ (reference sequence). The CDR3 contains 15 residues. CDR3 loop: CASSIAGEYQETQYF. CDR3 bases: TGTGCCAGCAGCATAGCGGGGGAGTACCAAGAGACCCAGTACTTC.

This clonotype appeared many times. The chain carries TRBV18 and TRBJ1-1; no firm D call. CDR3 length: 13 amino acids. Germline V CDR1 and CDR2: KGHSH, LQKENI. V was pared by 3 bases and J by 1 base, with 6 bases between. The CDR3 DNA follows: TGTGCCAGCTCACCGAAACAGAACACTGAAGCTTTCTTT. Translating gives CASSPKQNTEAFF. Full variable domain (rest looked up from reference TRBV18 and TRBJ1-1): NAGVMQNPRHLVRRRGQEARLRCSPMKGHSHVYWYRQLPEEGLKFMVYLQKENIIDESGMPKERFSAEFPKEGPSILRIQQVVRGDSAAYFCASSPKQNTEAFFGQGTRLTVV.

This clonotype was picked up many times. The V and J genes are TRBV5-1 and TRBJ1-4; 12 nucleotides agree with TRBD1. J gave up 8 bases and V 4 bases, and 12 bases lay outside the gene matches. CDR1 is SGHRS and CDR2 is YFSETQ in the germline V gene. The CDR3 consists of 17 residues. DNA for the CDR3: TGCGCCAGCAGCCCGGTCCCGGGACAGGGGGCGGAGGAAAAACTGTTTTTT. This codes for CASSPVPGQGAEEKLFF.

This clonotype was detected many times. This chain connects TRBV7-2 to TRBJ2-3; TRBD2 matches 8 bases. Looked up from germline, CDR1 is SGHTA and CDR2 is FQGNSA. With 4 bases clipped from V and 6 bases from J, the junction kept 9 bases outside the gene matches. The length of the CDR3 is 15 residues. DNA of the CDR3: TGTGCCAGCAGCTCCGGGACTAGAGCGTTGGATACGCAGTATTTT. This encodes CASSSGTRALDTQYF.

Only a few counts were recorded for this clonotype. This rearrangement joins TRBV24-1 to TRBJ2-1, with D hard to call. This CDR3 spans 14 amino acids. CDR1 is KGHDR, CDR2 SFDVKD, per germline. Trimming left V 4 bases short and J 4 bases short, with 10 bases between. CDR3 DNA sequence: TGTGCCACCAGTGACCCAAGACCTTACAATGAGCAGTTCTTC. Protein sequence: CATSDPRPYNEQFF.

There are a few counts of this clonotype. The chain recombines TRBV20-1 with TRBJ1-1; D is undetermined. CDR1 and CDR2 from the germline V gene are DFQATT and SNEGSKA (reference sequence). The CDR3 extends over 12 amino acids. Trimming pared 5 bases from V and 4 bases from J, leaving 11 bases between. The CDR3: CSAWTKSTEAFF. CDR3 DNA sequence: TGCAGTGCTTGGACGAAGAGCACTGAAGCTTTCTTT.

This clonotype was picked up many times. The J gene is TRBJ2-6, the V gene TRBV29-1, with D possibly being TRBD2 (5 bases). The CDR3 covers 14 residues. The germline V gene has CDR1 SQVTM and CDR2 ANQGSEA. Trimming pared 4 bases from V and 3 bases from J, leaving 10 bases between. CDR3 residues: CSVASRDGANVLTF. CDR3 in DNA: TGCAGCGTTGCTAGCCGGGATGGGGCCAACGTCCTGACTTTC. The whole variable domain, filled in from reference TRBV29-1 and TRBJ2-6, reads SAVISQKPSRDICQRGTSLTIQCQVDSQVTMMFWYRQQPGQSLTLIATANQGSEATYESGFVIDKFPISRPNLTFSTLTVSNMSPEDSSIYLCSVASRDGANVLTFGAGSRLTVL.